This T cell receptor beta chain was documented in a study of high-grade serous ovarian cancer treatment subgroups. Study observations and caveats: Tumors within one patient showed repertoire similarity of about 0.095 to 0.79. Repertoire analysis covered CDR3 alone, not CDR1 or CDR2.

In this sample, this clone turned up once. Its antigen is currently unknown. Tumor samples were obtained before definitive surgery or chemotherapy. J gave up 2 bases and V 4 bases, and 13 bases lay outside the gene matches. The CDR3 has 19 amino acids. Per the germline V gene, CDR1 is SGHRS and CDR2 is YFSETQ. Produced via immunoSEQ multiplex PCR; TCRdb's table is partial and in-frame only. The sample shows around 37,000 clones, 79% of them seen only once. The rearrangement uses TRBV5-1 and TRBJ2-2; 11 bases line up with TRBD2. Sample: tumor tissue. The TCR comes from a human donor with high-grade serous ovarian cancer. CDR3 sequence: CASSLTPGLAERNTGELFF. The CDR3 DNA reads as TGCGCCAGCAGCCTCACTCCGGGACTAGCGGAGAGAAACACCGGGGAGCTGTTTTTT.